These 12 T cell receptor beta chains were sequenced from one sample in a study of memory CD4+ T cells and cytomegalovirus serostatus. Produced via immunoSEQ multiplex PCR; TCRdb's table is partial and in-frame only. The sample includes 80,000 to 100,000 clones, 75% to 90% of them seen just once. The sort gate was single viable CD3+CD4+CD8-CD45RO+ cells for memory CD4+ T cells. The specimen was memory CD4+ T cells from blood. The receptors derive from an adult in good health and CMV-seropositive.

This clone is a singleton in its sample. The CDR3 here is CASSTGLAKNIQYF. The CDR3 DNA reads TGTGCCAGCAGCACGGGACTAGCCAAAAACATTCAGTACTTC. This chain links TRBV7-3 with TRBJ2-4; D may be TRBD2 (6 bases). This CDR3 spans 14 amino acids. Germline CDR1 is SGHTA and CDR2 is FQGTGA. Trimming removed 5 bases at V and 0 bases at J, with 8 bases between.

In DNA, the CDR3 is TGCGCCAGCAGTGAGTCGAGGGGGGTGGATAAAAATGAGCAGTTCTTC. This translates into CASSESRGVDKNEQFF. The chain is built from TRBV10-2 and TRBJ2-1, with D perhaps being TRBD1 or TRBD2 (6 bases each). V was cut by 0 bases and J by 7 bases, with 16 bases left in between. CDR3 length: 16 residues. The V gene's germline CDR1 is WSHSY and CDR2 SAAADI.

J is TRBJ1-5 and V is TRBV19; D call uncertain. CDR1 is LNHDA and CDR2 is SQIVND in the germline V gene (reference sequence). This CDR3 region has 13 residues. V lost 6 bases, J lost 0 bases, and 6 bases lay in between. The CDR3 protein is CASSSNSNQPQHF. The DNA for the CDR3 is TGTGCCAGTAGCAGTAATAGCAATCAGCCCCAGCATTTT.

The CDR3 coding sequence is TGTGCCAGCAGTGAGGCCCTAGCCAAAAACATTCAGTACTTC. Its translation: CASSEALAKNIQYF. The chain couples TRBV6-1 to TRBJ2-4; no clear D gene. This CDR3 has 14 residues. In germline, CDR1 is MNHNS, CDR2 SASEGT. V was clipped by 3 bases and J by 0 bases, with 6 bases between them.

The chain combines TRBV7-2 with TRBJ2-1; TRBD2 aligns across 12 bases. V was clipped by 6 bases and J by 4 bases; unmatched bases: 7. CDR1 SGHTA and CDR2 FQGNSA come from the germline V gene. This CDR3 has 16 amino acids. The DNA for the CDR3 is TGTGCCAGCAGGCGGGTGCTAGCGGGAGGGTACAATGAGCAGTTCTTC. Encoded protein: CASRRVLAGGYNEQFF.

This clone has just one count. CDR3 sequence: CASSPNYEQYF. The CDR3 bases are TGTGCCAGCTCACCAAACTACGAGCAGTACTTC. J is TRBJ2-7 and V is TRBV18; D uncertain. Trimming left V 2 bases short and J 3 bases short, with 2 bases between. This CDR3 has 11 residues. Germline lookup yields CDR1 KGHSH and CDR2 LQKENI. The whole variable domain, filled in from reference TRBV18 and TRBJ2-7, reads NAGVMQNPRHLVRRRGQEARLRCSPMKGHSHVYWYRQLPEEGLKFMVYLQKENIIDESGMPKERFSAEFPKEGPSILRIQQVVRGDSAAYFCASSPNYEQYFGPGTRLTVT.

The chain uses TRBV12-2 and TRBJ1-5. TRBV12-2 is described as a pseudogene. This CDR3 is built from 11 residues. The CDR3 spells CASRFFKPQHF. DNA of the CDR3: TGTGCAAGTCGCTTTTTTAAGCCCCAGCATTTT.

V usage is TRBV9 and J usage is TRBJ2-7; no reliable D call. This CDR3 has 15 amino acids. CDR1 and CDR2 (germline): SGDLS, YYNGEE. Trimming took 0 bases from V and 5 from J, leaving 15 bases between them. The CDR3 sequence: CASSVEVSPLDEQYF. CDR3 nucleotides: TGTGCCAGCAGCGTAGAAGTGAGTCCTCTAGACGAGCAGTACTTC.

The CDR3 nucleotides are TGTGCCAGCACCGCTAGCGGGAGGGCCTTTCTCCCCAATGAGCAGTTCTTC. As protein: CASTASGRAFLPNEQFF. The chain has TRBV28 and TRBJ2-1, with 12 bases matching TRBD2. Germline CDR1 MDHEN, CDR2 SYDVKM. J gave up 6 bases and V 7 bases, and 13 bases lay outside the gene matches. This CDR3 has 17 residues.

The chain has TRBV18 and TRBJ2-2; D possibly matches TRBD1 or TRBD2 (5 bases each). Germline V CDR1 and CDR2: KGHSH, LQKENI. The CDR3 runs 16 residues. V lost 4 bases and J lost 2, with 14 bases in between. CDR3 loop: CASSLRDGINTGELFF. The CDR3 nucleotides read TGTGCCAGCTCACTACGGGACGGAATAAACACCGGGGAGCTGTTTTTT.

V usage is TRBV2 and J usage is TRBJ1-1; TRBD1 is a possible D gene (6 bases). V was pared by 8 bases and J by 0 bases, with 13 bases between. Germline V gene data show CDR1 as SNHLY and CDR2 as FYNNEI. The CDR3 covers 14 residues. CDR3: CASRGGGMNTEAFF. CDR3 bases: TGTGCCAGCCGGGGAGGGGGAATGAACACTGAAGCTTTCTTT. The whole variable domain, remainder taken from reference TRBV2 and TRBJ1-1, is EPEVTQTPSHQVTQMGQEVILRCVPISNHLYFYWYRQILGQKVEFLVSFYNNEISEKSEIFDDQFSVERPDGSNFTLKIRSTKLEDSAMYFCASRGGGMNTEAFFGQGTRLTVV.

This chain links TRBV27 with TRBJ2-5; tentative D call: TRBD1 (5 bases). The V end lost 5 bases, the J end lost 3 bases, and 16 bases lay between the germline ends. Germline V lookup: CDR1 MNHEY, CDR2 SMNVEV (reference sequence). CDR3 length: 15 residues. Written as DNA, the CDR3 is TGTGCCAGCAGTCGCGTGGGGCAGACCAAAGAGACCCAGTACTTC. It is translated as CASSRVGQTKETQYF.